This T cell receptor beta chain originates from a study of blood T cell repertoires in COVID-19. Study-level background: From T cells, B-cell-depleted T cells, or PBMCs came the material, which was cDNA or gDNA.

Seattle's cohort entered during active infection and was followed longitudinally. V lost 2 bases and J lost 5; bases outside the gene matches: 6. Germline CDR1 and CDR2: MNHNY and SVGAGI (reference sequence). The length of the CDR3 is 15 residues. Source study methods: From reference gene primer amplification, estimates of nucleated cell counts were derived. Libraries were prepared by immunoSEQ multiplex PCR; TCRdb keeps only in-frame clonotypes and omits some of them. The DNA gave D and trimming, while V, J and clone size come from that table. The table includes roughly 290,000 clones, about nine tenths detected once.

This receptor was taken from a woman in her thirties with COVID-19, enrolled during active disease. The chain employs TRBV6-6 and TRBJ1-5; TRBD1 aligns across 7 bases. Sequencing was done on a sample of peripheral blood. CDR3 sequence: CASSYDRDPYQPQHF. CDR3 nucleotides: TGTGCCAGCAGTTACGACAGGGACCCTTATCAGCCCCAGCATTTT.